Listed below are T cell receptor beta chains from one sample, sequenced in a study of blood T cell repertoires in COVID-19. The table came from immunoSEQ multiplex PCR; TCRdb's copy has only in-frame clones and leaves some out. The sample yields about 390,000 clones, about 87% seen once. The sequenced sample consisted of peripheral blood. These receptors were taken from a woman between 55 and 75 years old with COVID-19, enrolled during active disease. Each CDR3 is given with its conserved first and last residue. D genes are given only for firm matches. Size tells how often a clone was seen (once, few, many) or the class of an expanded clone, and some rows leave it out.

J,D,V,size,CDR3,DNA
TRBJ1-2,-,TRBV4-1,-,CASSQEGGAGYGYTF,TGCGCCAGCAGCCAAGAGGGGGGGGCCGGCTATGGCTACACCTTC
TRBJ2-7,-,TRBV29-1,-,CSVAWGQGYEQYF,TGCAGCGTTGCCTGGGGGCAGGGCTACGAGCAGTACTTC
TRBJ2-5,-,TRBV28,once,CASSPSGNQETQYF,TGTGCCAGCAGTCCTTCGGGGAATCAAGAGACCCAGTACTTC
TRBJ1-6,-,TRBV27,-,CASSSIYNSPLHF,TGTGCCAGCAGTTCCATCTATAATTCACCCCTCCACTTT
TRBJ1-1,-,TRBV5-1,-,CASSLSDINTEAFF,TGCGCCAGCAGCTTGTCCGACATAAACACTGAAGCTTTCTTT
TRBJ2-1,TRBD2,TRBV9,-,CASSVVGGVNEQFF,TGTGCCAGCAGCGTAGTCGGGGGGGTGAATGAGCAGTTCTTC
TRBJ1-2,-,TRBV28,-,CASSLQGVRQNGYTF,TGTGCCAGCAGTTTGCAGGGTGTCAGGCAAAATGGCTACACCTTC
TRBJ1-2,TRBD1,TRBV7-8,-,CASSAGQGWYGYTF,TGTGCCAGCAGCGCAGGACAGGGGTGGTATGGCTACACCTTC
TRBJ2-3,-,TRBV5-4,-,CASSSLGGRTDTQYF,TGTGCCAGCAGCTCACTGGGGGGTCGCACAGATACGCAGTATTTT
TRBJ1-2,TRBD1,TRBV6-1,-,CASSEGQGVGYGYTF,TGTGCCAGCAGTGAAGGTCAGGGGGTCGGCTATGGCTACACCTTC
TRBJ2-3,-,TRBV30,-,CAWGVRDTQYF,TGTGCCTGGGGGGTGCGAGATACGCAGTATTTT
TRBJ1-5,-,TRBV19,-,CASTSRRRRGPQHF,TGTGCCAGTACCTCTCGCCGGAGAAGGGGGCCCCAGCATTTT
TRBJ2-1,TRBD2,TRBV3-1/TRBV3-2,-,CASSQDGLAGGNEQFF,TGTGCCAGCAGCCAAGATGGCCTAGCGGGGGGGAATGAGCAGTTCTTC
TRBJ2-2,TRBD2,TRBV19,-,CASSIPRGGSNTGELFF,TGTGCCAGTAGTATACCTCGGGGGGGTTCGAACACCGGGGAGCTGTTTTTT
TRBJ2-2,-,TRBV7-3,-,CASSPQGGNTGELFF,TGTGCCAGCAGCCCGCAAGGCGGGAACACCGGGGAGCTGTTTTTT
TRBJ2-3,TRBD1,TRBV5-1,-,CASSSGQGFTDTQYF,TGCGCCAGCAGCTCGGGACAGGGGTTCACAGATACGCAGTATTTT
TRBJ1-5,TRBD1,TRBV18,-,CASSPRQGFNQPQHF,TGTGCCAGCTCACCAAGACAGGGCTTCAATCAGCCCCAGCATTTT
TRBJ1-1,-,TRBV12-3/TRBV12-4,-,CASSYGGSTEAFF,TGTGCCAGCAGTTACGGGGGGAGCACTGAAGCTTTCTTT
TRBJ2-1,TRBD1,TRBV5-1,-,CASSPGTGGSSYNEQFF,TGCGCCAGCAGCCCCGGGACAGGGGGGAGCTCCTACAATGAGCAGTTCTTC
TRBJ1-5,-,TRBV11-2,-,CASSLGGDSNQPQHF,TGTGCCAGCAGCTTAGGCGGGGATAGCAATCAGCCCCAGCATTTT
TRBJ2-7,TRBD2,TRBV5-1,-,CASSLGLAVEQYF,TGCGCCAGCAGCTTGGGACTAGCGGTCGAGCAGTACTTC
TRBJ1-3,-,TRBV7-2,-,CASSGWGSQSGNTIYF,TGTGCCAGCAGCGGCTGGGGCAGCCAGTCTGGAAACACCATATATTTT
TRBJ1-2,-,TRBV18,-,CASSPGPEFGYTF,TGTGCCAGCTCACCAGGGCCAGAGTTTGGCTACACCTTC
TRBJ2-2,-,TRBV18,-,CASSPPAGSTGELFF,TGTGCCAGCTCACCTCCGGCGGGGAGCACCGGGGAGCTGTTTTTT
TRBJ2-1,TRBD2,TRBV11-3,-,CASSPRLADSYNEQFF,TGTGCCAGCAGCCCACGACTAGCGGACTCCTACAATGAGCAGTTCTTC
TRBJ1-4,-,TRBV21-1,-,CASSKSQRGTNEKLFF,TGTGCCAGCAGCAAAAGCCAAAGGGGAACTAATGAAAAACTGTTTTTT
TRBJ2-7,-,TRBV6-6,-,CASSLSGSPWEQYF,TGTGCCAGCAGTCTTAGCGGTTCCCCCTGGGAGCAGTACTTC
TRBJ2-4,-,TRBV7-9,once,CASSPQGGDIQYF,TGTGCCAGCAGCCCGCAAGGGGGGGACATTCAGTACTTC
TRBJ1-2,TRBD1,TRBV11-3,-,CASSRQGGYGYTF,TGTGCCAGCAGCCGACAGGGAGGATATGGCTACACCTTC
TRBJ2-1,-,TRBV29-1,-,CSGGRGIDEQFF,TGCAGCGGGGGCAGGGGTATTGATGAGCAGTTCTTC
TRBJ1-1,-,TRBV7-2,-,CASSPFRNTEAFF,TGTGCCAGCAGCCCCTTCCGGAACACTGAAGCTTTCTTT
TRBJ1-2,-,TRBV3-1/TRBV3-2,-,CASSQSNYGYTF,TGTGCCAGCAGCCAGTCAAACTATGGCTACACCTTC
TRBJ1-6,-,TRBV3-1/TRBV3-2,-,CASSQIRGGISPLHF,TGTGCCAGCAGCCAAATAAGGGGCGGGATATCACCCCTCCACTTT
TRBJ2-3,-,TRBV24-1,-,CATSAPGDTQYF,TGTGCCACCAGTGCCCCAGGGGATACGCAGTATTTT
TRBJ2-5,-,TRBV7-2,-,CASSMRETQYF,TGTGCCAGCAGCATGAGAGAGACCCAGTACTTC
TRBJ2-7,-,TRBV5-4,-,CASSPQTASYEQYF,TGTGCCAGCAGCCCCCAGACAGCCAGCTACGAGCAGTACTTC